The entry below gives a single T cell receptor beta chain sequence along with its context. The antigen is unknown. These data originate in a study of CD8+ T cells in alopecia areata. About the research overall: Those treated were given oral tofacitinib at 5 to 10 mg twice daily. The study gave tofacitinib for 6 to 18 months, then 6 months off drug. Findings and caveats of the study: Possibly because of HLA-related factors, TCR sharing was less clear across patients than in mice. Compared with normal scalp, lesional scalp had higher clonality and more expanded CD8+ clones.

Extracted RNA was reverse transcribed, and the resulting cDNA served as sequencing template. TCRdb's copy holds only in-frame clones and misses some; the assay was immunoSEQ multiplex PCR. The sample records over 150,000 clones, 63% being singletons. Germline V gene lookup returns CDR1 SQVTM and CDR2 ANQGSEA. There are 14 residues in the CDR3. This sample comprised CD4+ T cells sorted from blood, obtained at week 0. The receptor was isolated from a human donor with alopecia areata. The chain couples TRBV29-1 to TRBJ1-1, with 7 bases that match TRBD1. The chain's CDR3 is CSPFGRDSNTEAFF. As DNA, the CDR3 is TGCAGTCCTTTTGGCCGGGACAGCAACACTGAAGCTTTCTTT.